These T cell receptor beta chains were read from a single sample in a study of PD-L1 blockade in urothelial cancer. Generated by immunoSEQ multiplex PCR, the TCRdb table keeps only in-frame clones and is missing some. The profile shows some 63,000 clones, roughly 79% of them singletons. The sequenced sample was PBMCs, obtained around atezolizumab (anti-PD-L1) treatment. These receptors were collected from a man aged 65 to 85 with urothelial cancer. The CDR3 runs from the conserved cysteine through the conserved F or W. The order of the fields is V gene, D gene, clone size, J gene, CDR3 protein, CDR3 DNA. D genes are given only for firm matches. A row's size may be missing; if present it is once, few, many or a size class.

v_call: TRBV9; d_call: NA; clone_size: NA; j_call: TRBJ1-1; cdr3_aa: CASSAGQLNTEAFF; cdr3_nt: TGTGCCAGCAGCGCGGGACAACTGAACACTGAAGCTTTCTTT
v_call: TRBV2; d_call: TRBD2; clone_size: NA; j_call: TRBJ2-7; cdr3_aa: CASSEGLGGVSAYEQYF; cdr3_nt: TGTGCCAGCAGTGAAGGTCTTGGGGGGGTCTCGGCCTACGAGCAGTACTTC
v_call: TRBV5-6; d_call: NA; clone_size: NA; j_call: TRBJ1-6; cdr3_aa: CASSYRSFYSPLHF; cdr3_nt: TGTGCCAGCAGCTACCGGTCCTTCTATTCACCCCTCCACTTT
v_call: TRBV6-5; d_call: TRBD1; clone_size: NA; j_call: TRBJ1-3; cdr3_aa: CASSKTGGSGNTIYF; cdr3_nt: TGTGCCAGCAGTAAGACAGGGGGCTCTGGAAACACCATATATTTT
v_call: TRBV28; d_call: TRBD1; clone_size: NA; j_call: TRBJ2-5; cdr3_aa: CASSFPGQGQETQYF; cdr3_nt: TGTGCCAGCAGTTTTCCGGGACAGGGACAAGAGACCCAGTACTTC
v_call: TRBV6-6; d_call: TRBD2; clone_size: few; j_call: TRBJ2-7; cdr3_aa: CASSYTASGLYEQYF; cdr3_nt: TGTGCCAGCAGTTACACGGCTAGCGGTCTCTACGAGCAGTACTTC
v_call: TRBV28; d_call: TRBD1; clone_size: NA; j_call: TRBJ1-1; cdr3_aa: CASIDRGLSEAFF; cdr3_nt: TGTGCCAGCATCGACAGGGGTTTATCTGAAGCTTTCTTT
v_call: TRBV5-6; d_call: TRBD1; clone_size: few; j_call: TRBJ1-1; cdr3_aa: CASSPGQMNTEAFF; cdr3_nt: TGTGCCAGCAGCCCGGGACAGATGAACACTGAAGCTTTCTTT
v_call: TRBV7-6; d_call: NA; clone_size: NA; j_call: TRBJ2-1; cdr3_aa: CASSPRGGASSYNEQFF; cdr3_nt: TGTGCCAGCAGCCCCAGAGGCGGGGCCAGCTCCTACAATGAGCAGTTCTTC
v_call: TRBV5-4; d_call: TRBD1; clone_size: NA; j_call: TRBJ2-5; cdr3_aa: CASSFAKDRVQETQYF; cdr3_nt: TGTGCCAGCAGCTTCGCGAAGGACAGGGTCCAAGAGACCCAGTACTTC
v_call: TRBV18; d_call: TRBD1; clone_size: NA; j_call: TRBJ2-1; cdr3_aa: CASSEGQLDSYNEQFF; cdr3_nt: TGTGCCAGCTCAGAGGGACAGCTCGATTCCTACAATGAGCAGTTCTTC
v_call: TRBV7-9; d_call: NA; clone_size: NA; j_call: TRBJ2-7; cdr3_aa: CASSYETRAGDEQYF; cdr3_nt: TGTGCCAGCAGCTACGAGACACGGGCCGGGGACGAGCAGTACTTC
v_call: TRBV29-1; d_call: NA; clone_size: NA; j_call: TRBJ1-3; cdr3_aa: CSVLAPGNTIYF; cdr3_nt: TGCAGCGTTTTGGCTCCCGGAAACACCATATATTTT
v_call: TRBV7-9; d_call: NA; clone_size: NA; j_call: TRBJ2-7; cdr3_aa: CASSLSAAQSRYEQYF; cdr3_nt: TGTGCCAGCAGCTTGTCAGCGGCACAGTCGCGATACGAGCAGTACTTC
v_call: TRBV4-1; d_call: NA; clone_size: NA; j_call: TRBJ1-3; cdr3_aa: CASSQGTGVGNTIYF; cdr3_nt: TGCGCCAGCAGCCAAGGAACGGGGGTTGGAAACACCATATATTTT
v_call: TRBV5-1; d_call: TRBD1; clone_size: NA; j_call: TRBJ1-1; cdr3_aa: CASSLRAGGGTEAFF; cdr3_nt: TGCGCCAGCAGCTTACGGGCAGGGGGCGGCACTGAAGCTTTCTTT
v_call: TRBV11-2; d_call: TRBD1; clone_size: NA; j_call: TRBJ2-1; cdr3_aa: CASSYGRDRGNEQFF; cdr3_nt: TGTGCCAGCAGCTACGGCCGGGACAGGGGCAATGAGCAGTTCTTC
v_call: TRBV27; d_call: TRBD1; clone_size: few; j_call: TRBJ1-2; cdr3_aa: CASSSLGQGNTF; cdr3_nt: TGTGCCAGCAGTTCCCTGGGACAGGGAAACACCTTC
v_call: TRBV11-2; d_call: TRBD1; clone_size: NA; j_call: TRBJ2-5; cdr3_aa: CASSSGQGWGKTQYF; cdr3_nt: TGTGCCAGCAGCTCCGGACAGGGGTGGGGGAAGACCCAGTACTTC
v_call: TRBV5-1; d_call: NA; clone_size: NA; j_call: TRBJ1-2; cdr3_aa: CASSAGTGGPYTF; cdr3_nt: TGCGCCAGCAGCGCCGGGACGGGGGGACCTTACACCTTC
v_call: TRBV15; d_call: TRBD2; clone_size: NA; j_call: TRBJ2-3; cdr3_aa: CATSRLKLAGGPGTQYF; cdr3_nt: TGTGCCACCAGCAGACTCAAACTAGCGGGAGGGCCTGGTACGCAGTATTTT
v_call: TRBV7-4; d_call: NA; clone_size: NA; j_call: TRBJ1-4; cdr3_aa: CASSPDFATNEKLFF; cdr3_nt: TGTGCCAGCAGTCCCGACTTCGCAACTAATGAAAAACTGTTTTTT
v_call: TRBV7-2; d_call: TRBD1; clone_size: few; j_call: TRBJ1-3; cdr3_aa: CASSLGDRDVGNTIYF; cdr3_nt: TGTGCCAGCAGCTTAGGGGACAGGGATGTTGGAAACACCATATATTTT
v_call: TRBV6-6; d_call: TRBD1; clone_size: NA; j_call: TRBJ1-1; cdr3_aa: CASRDRVRNTEAFF; cdr3_nt: TGTGCCAGCAGAGACAGGGTGAGGAACACTGAAGCTTTCTTT
v_call: TRBV10-3; d_call: NA; clone_size: NA; j_call: TRBJ1-2; cdr3_aa: CAISERAAEGSYTF; cdr3_nt: TGTGCCATCAGTGAGCGGGCGGCGGAGGGGAGCTACACCTTC